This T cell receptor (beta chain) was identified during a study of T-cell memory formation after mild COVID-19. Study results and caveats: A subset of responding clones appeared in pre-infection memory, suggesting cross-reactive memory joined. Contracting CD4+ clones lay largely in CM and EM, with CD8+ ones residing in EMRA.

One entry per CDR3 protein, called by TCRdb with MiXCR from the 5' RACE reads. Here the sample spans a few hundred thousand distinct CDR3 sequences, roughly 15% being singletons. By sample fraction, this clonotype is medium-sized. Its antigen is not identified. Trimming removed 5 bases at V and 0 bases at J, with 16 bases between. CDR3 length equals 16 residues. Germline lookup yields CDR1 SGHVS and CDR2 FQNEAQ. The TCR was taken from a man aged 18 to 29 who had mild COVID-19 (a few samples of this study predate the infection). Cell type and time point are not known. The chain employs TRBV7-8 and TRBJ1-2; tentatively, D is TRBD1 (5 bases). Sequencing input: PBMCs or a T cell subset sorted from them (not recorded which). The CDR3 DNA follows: TGTGCCAGCAGCCTCGGACAAGCCTGGGCTAACTATGGCTACACCTTC. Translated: CASSLGQAWANYGYTF.